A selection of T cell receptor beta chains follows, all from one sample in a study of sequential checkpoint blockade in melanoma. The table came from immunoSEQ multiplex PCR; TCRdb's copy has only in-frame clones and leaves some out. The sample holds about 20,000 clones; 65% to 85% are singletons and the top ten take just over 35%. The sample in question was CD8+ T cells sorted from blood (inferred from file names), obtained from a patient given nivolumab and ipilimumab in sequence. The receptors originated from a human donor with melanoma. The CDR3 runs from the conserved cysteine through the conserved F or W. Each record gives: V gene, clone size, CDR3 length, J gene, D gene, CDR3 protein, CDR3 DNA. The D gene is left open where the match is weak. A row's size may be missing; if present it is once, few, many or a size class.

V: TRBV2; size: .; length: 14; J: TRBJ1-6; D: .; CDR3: CASSEPVYNSPLHF; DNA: TGTGCCAGCAGTGAACCGGTATATAATTCACCCCTCCACTTT
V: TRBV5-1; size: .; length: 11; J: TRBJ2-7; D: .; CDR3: CASRSTYEQYF; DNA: TGCGCCAGCAGGTCAACCTACGAGCAGTACTTC
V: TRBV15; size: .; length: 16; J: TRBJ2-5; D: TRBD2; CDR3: CATSYAPGGPKETQYF; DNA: TGTGCCACCAGCTACGCACCGGGGGGGCCTAAAGAGACCCAGTACTTC
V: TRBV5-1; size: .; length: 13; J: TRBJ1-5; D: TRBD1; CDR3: CATVGQEMQPQHF; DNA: TGCGCCACCGTGGGACAGGAGATGCAGCCCCAGCATTTT
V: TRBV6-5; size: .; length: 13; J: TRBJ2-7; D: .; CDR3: CASSFNRVYEQYF; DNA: TGTGCCAGCAGCTTTAACAGGGTTTACGAGCAGTACTTC
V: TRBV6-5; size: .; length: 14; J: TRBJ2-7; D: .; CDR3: CASSYRGQTYEQYF; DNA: TGTGCCAGCAGTTATAGAGGACAGACCTACGAGCAGTACTTC
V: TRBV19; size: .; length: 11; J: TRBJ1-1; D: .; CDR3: CASSWTTEAFF; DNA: TGTGCCAGTAGTTGGACTACTGAAGCTTTCTTT
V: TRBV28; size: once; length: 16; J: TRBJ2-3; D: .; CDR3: CASSLWGRGRTDTQYF; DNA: TGTGCCAGCAGTTTATGGGGGCGGGGCCGCACAGATACGCAGTATTTT
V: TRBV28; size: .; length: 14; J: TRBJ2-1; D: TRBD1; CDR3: CASSFSGQGVEQFF; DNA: TGTGCCAGCAGTTTTTCGGGACAGGGGGTTGAGCAGTTCTTC
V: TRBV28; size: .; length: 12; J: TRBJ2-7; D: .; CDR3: CASSFSMGRQYF; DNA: TGTGCCAGCAGTTTCAGTATGGGGCGACAGTACTTC